The 21 T cell receptor beta chains listed next were all sequenced from one sample in a study of post-analysis software for immune sequencing data. General observations from the study: Five TRBV segments, TRBV5-6, TRBV5-1 and TRBV20-1 among them, were found more frequent in patients than controls.

Unique molecular identifiers had been added to the TCR beta cDNA libraries. MiXCR, run by TCRdb on the PCR reads, gives a single entry per CDR3 protein. The table lists 380,000 or so distinct CDR3 sequences, approximately 33% of them singletons. The antigens of these receptors remain unknown. Sequencing input: blood. Receptor source: a girl under 18 with multiple sclerosis.

This rearrangement joins TRBV5-1 to TRBJ2-1; maybe TRBD2 (5 bases). V gave up 3 bases and J gave up 5 bases, with 12 bases separating them. The CDR3 totals 14 residues. Germline V lookup: CDR1 SGHRS, CDR2 YFSETQ. The CDR3, as DNA: TGCGCCAGCAGCTCGCTTGAGGGTGACAATGAGCAGTTCTTC. It is translated as CASSSLEGDNEQFF.

CDR3 DNA sequence: TGTGCCAGCAGTTTAAGGGGGCTCTGGGAAAAACTGTTTTTT. It translates to CASSLRGLWEKLFF. The chain couples TRBV12-3 or TRBV12-4 to TRBJ1-4; 7 bases map to TRBD1. The CDR3 totals 14 residues. Losses at the gene ends were 2 bases for V and 8 bases for J; bases not matched to a gene: 5.

V and J are TRBV9 and TRBJ1-6, with 8 nucleotides matching TRBD1. This CDR3 comprises 13 residues. The germline V gene has CDR1 SGDLS and CDR2 YYNGEE. V lost 4 bases and J lost 10; bases outside the gene matches: 4. CDR3 nucleotides: TGTGCCAGCAGCACAGGGGGAGAGTCACCCCTCCACTTT. Its protein is CASSTGGESPLHF. Full variable domain (missing parts from reference TRBV9 and TRBJ1-6): DSGVTQTPKHLITATGQRVTLRCSPRSGDLSVYWYQQSLDQGLQFLIQYYNGEERAKGNILERFSAQQFPDLHSELNLSSLELGDSALYFCASSTGGESPLHFGNGTRLTVT.

This clonotype turned up a few times. The chain combines TRBV4-1 with TRBJ1-1, with a possible D match to TRBD1 (5 bases). Germline values: CDR1 MGHRA, CDR2 YSYEKL. Deletions cut 3 bases from V and 1 base from J, with 15 bases between. The CDR3 sequence is 16 residues long. CDR3 sequence reads: CASSQGGSLANTEAFF. The CDR3 nucleotides are TGCGCCAGCAGCCAGGGGGGTTCCCTCGCGAACACTGAAGCTTTCTTT.

This clonotype has a handful of counts. This chain connects TRBV20-1 to TRBJ1-2, with 10 positions matching TRBD1. There are 14 residues in the CDR3. V gave up 0 bases and J gave up 2 bases; unmatched junction bases: 0. CDR1 and CDR2 from the germline V gene are DFQATT and SNEGSKA (reference sequence). The chain's CDR3 is CSAREGQGNYGYTF. CDR3 bases: TGCAGTGCTAGAGAGGGACAGGGGAACTATGGCTACACCTTC.

CDR3 in amino acids: CASSPGTWTDGYTF. Written as DNA, the CDR3 is TGCGCCAGCTCTCCCGGGACATGGACCGATGGCTACACCTTC. This rearrangement joins TRBV5-1 to TRBJ1-2; TRBD1 might be the D (6 bases). The CDR3 sequence is 14 residues long. Germline V gene data show CDR1 as SGHRS and CDR2 as YFSETQ. The ends were cut back, 7 bases at V and 6 bases at J, with 19 bases in the middle.

The V gene is TRBV12-3 or TRBV12-4, the J gene TRBJ2-5; D is unresolved. Trimming pared 7 bases from V and 5 bases from J, leaving 20 bases between. The CDR3 totals 15 residues. The chain's CDR3 is CASTPRQTLGETQYF. CDR3 DNA sequence: TGTGCCAGCACCCCACGGCAAACCCTGGGGGAGACCCAGTACTTC.

This clonotype was detected a few times. The chain couples TRBV5-1 to TRBJ2-5; 10 bases map to TRBD2. Germline V lookup: CDR1 SGHRS, CDR2 YFSETQ. CDR3 size: 15 residues. V was clipped by 3 bases and J by 2 bases; unmatched bases: 4. CDR3 sequence reads: CASSSQRGGQETQYF. CDR3 DNA: TGCGCCAGCAGCTCTCAGCGGGGGGGTCAAGAGACCCAGTACTTC.

This chain links TRBV7-2 with TRBJ2-1, with 12 bases that match TRBD2. Per germline, CDR1 SGHTA and CDR2 FQGNSA. The CDR3 loop spans 16 amino acids. The V gene end was trimmed by 0 bases and the J gene end by 8 bases; junction bases not matched to a gene: 5. The CDR3 sequence is CASSLASSGGAHEQFF. The CDR3 DNA reads as TGTGCCAGCAGCTTAGCTTCTAGCGGGGGGGCACATGAGCAGTTCTTC.

This clonotype was seen only a few times. The CDR3 DNA follows: TGTGCCAGCAGGAGGACTCCAAACTACTACAATGAGCAGTTCTTC. Its translation: CASRRTPNYYNEQFF. The rearrangement links TRBV2 to TRBJ2-1; D possibly corresponds to TRBD2 (5 bases). V lost 6 bases to trimming and J lost 3 bases, with 15 bases between them. The CDR3 has 15 residues. CDR1 SNHLY and CDR2 FYNNEI come from the germline V gene.

This clonotype was counted between two and nine times. The CDR3: CSARGEGYEQYF. For the CDR3, the DNA is TGCAGTGCTAGAGGGGAGGGATACGAGCAGTACTTC. The chain is built from TRBV20-1 and TRBJ2-7; 7 bases align to TRBD2. This CDR3 contains 12 residues. Trimming cost V 1 base and J 4 bases; bases outside gene matches: 1. Germline V gene sequence: CDR1 DFQATT, CDR2 SNEGSKA (reference sequence).

The V and J genes are TRBV4-1 and TRBJ1-2, with D possibly being TRBD1 (5 bases). V gave up 3 bases and J gave up 4 bases, with 24 bases separating them. The CDR3 is 18 residues long. The germline CDR1 and CDR2 sequences are MGHRA and YSYEKL. The chain's CDR3 is CASSHLGAGKYRAYGYTF. The CDR3 nucleotides read TGCGCCAGCAGCCATCTCGGGGCAGGGAAGTATCGGGCCTATGGCTACACCTTC.

This clonotype was counted at least ten times. This chain joins TRBV5-1 and TRBJ2-7; 10 nucleotides agree with TRBD1. The CDR3 totals 14 residues. Germline V gene lookup returns CDR1 SGHRS and CDR2 YFSETQ. J gave up 0 bases and V 4 bases, and 1 base lay outside the gene matches. The CDR3 coding sequence is TGCGCCAGCAGCCGGACAGGGGGCTCCTACGAGCAGTACTTC. It yields the protein CASSRTGGSYEQYF.

This clonotype was detected a few times. The genes are TRBV19 and TRBJ2-3; TRBD1 matches at 7 bases. The CDR3 has 15 residues. Germline CDR1 is LNHDA and CDR2 is SQIVND (reference sequence). Trimming removed 7 bases from V and 0 bases from J; junction bases left unmatched: 7. The CDR3 DNA reads as TGTGCCAGTACCCAACGGGACAGCAGCACAGATACGCAGTATTTT. Residues: CASTQRDSSTDTQYF.

The chain joins TRBV5-1 to TRBJ2-3; possibly TRBD2 for D (6 bases). The CDR3 runs 15 residues. V was shortened by 4 bases and J by 0 bases, with 12 bases between the two germline ends. Germline V gene data show CDR1 as SGHRS and CDR2 as YFSETQ. As DNA, the CDR3 is TGCGCCAGCAGCGTTGGGGGGTCGAGCACAGATACGCAGTATTTT. The encoded protein is CASSVGGSSTDTQYF.

V gene TRBV12-3 or TRBV12-4 combines with J gene TRBJ2-7, with 7 nucleotides matching TRBD2. The junction had 6 bases not matched to a gene; V was cut back by 5 bases and J by 2 bases. The CDR3 is 14 residues long. This chain's CDR3 is CASSLSGVPYEQYF. In DNA form, the CDR3 reads TGTGCCAGCAGTCTGAGCGGGGTTCCCTACGAGCAGTACTTC.

This clonotype was detected only a few times. The chain joins TRBV5-1 to TRBJ2-5, with TRBD2 identical over 9 bases. Per the germline V gene, CDR1 is SGHRS and CDR2 is YFSETQ. V dropped 6 bases and J dropped 1; count of bases not matched to a gene: 4. CDR3 size: 14 residues. The CDR3 reads CASTLAGSQETQYF. CDR3 coding DNA: TGCGCCAGCACCCTAGCGGGGAGCCAAGAGACCCAGTACTTC.

The chain combines TRBV24-1 with TRBJ1-1; D not resolved. Germline CDR1 and CDR2: KGHDR and SFDVKD. The V end was cut by 1 base, the J end by 7 bases, with 6 bases between. The CDR3 length is 12 residues. The CDR3 nucleotides read TGTGCCACCAGTGATTTAACGGGTGAAGCTTTCTTT. Translated: CATSDLTGEAFF.

V and J are TRBV7-6 and TRBJ2-7; D is ambiguous. V was pared by 5 bases and J by 0 bases, with 8 bases between. CDR3 size: 13 residues. The germline CDR1 and CDR2 sequences are SGHVS and FNYEAQ. The CDR3 region is CASSKDTSYEQYF. DNA of the CDR3: TGTGCCAGCAGCAAAGATACCTCCTACGAGCAGTACTTC.

The V call is TRBV12-3 or TRBV12-4, the J call TRBJ2-5; 10 positions match TRBD1. Trimming at V came to 5 bases and at J to 4 bases, leaving 4 bases not matched to a gene. CDR3 length: 14 residues. This CDR3 is CASSPTGGGETQYF. The CDR3 DNA sequence: TGTGCCAGCAGTCCGACAGGGGGCGGAGAGACCCAGTACTTC.

This clonotype was seen at least ten times. V gene TRBV3-1 combines with J gene TRBJ1-1; D not resolved. Trimming took off 1 base at V and 5 bases at J, with 8 bases between the two ends. This CDR3 region has 13 residues. The germline V gene encodes CDR1 LGHDT and CDR2 YNNKEL (reference sequence). The CDR3 nucleotides read TGTGCCAGCAGCCAAGTGGGGATTACTGAAGCTTTCTTT. This encodes CASSQVGITEAFF.